A single sample gave rise to the 8 T cell receptor beta chains below, sequenced in a study of T cell changes during pregnancy in multiple sclerosis. The method was immunoSEQ multiplex PCR; TCRdb's version includes in-frame clones alone and lacks a portion of them. The sample has some 93,000 clones; 92% are singletons. Sequenced material: peripheral blood, taken after pregnancy. Receptor source: a female donor with multiple sclerosis, enrolled in a pregnancy study.

The V call is TRBV30, the J call TRBJ1-5; 11 positions agree with TRBD1. CDR1 is GTSNPN and CDR2 is SVGIG in the germline V gene (reference sequence). Trimming took 3 bases from V and 10 from J; bases not matched to a gene: 5. The CDR3 has 13 amino acids. Written as DNA, the CDR3 is TGTGCCTGGAGAACAAGGACAGGGGGCCCCCAGCATTTT. Residues: CAWRTRTGGPQHF.

V usage is TRBV7-9 and J usage is TRBJ2-5, with 8 positions matching TRBD2. The CDR3 has 16 residues. V dropped 6 bases and J dropped 2; count of bases not matched to a gene: 11. Germline CDR1 is SEHNR and CDR2 is FQNEAQ (reference sequence). The CDR3 reads CASRPRGGSRQETQYF. In DNA, the CDR3 is TGTGCCAGCAGGCCCCGGGGGGGGAGTCGGCAAGAGACCCAGTACTTC. The full variable domain, its missing parts supplied by reference TRBV7-9 and TRBJ2-5, is DTGVSQNPRHKITKRGQNVTFRCDPISEHNRLYWYRQTLGQGPEFLTYFQNEAQLEKSRLLSDRFSAERPKGSFSTLEIQRTEQGDSAMYLCASRPRGGSRQETQYFGPGTRLLVL.

The chain employs TRBV19 and TRBJ1-5; TRBD1 aligns across 9 bases. The CDR3 is 15 residues long. Looked up from germline, CDR1 is LNHDA and CDR2 is SQIVND (reference sequence). Trimming removed 7 bases from V and 7 bases from J; junction bases left unmatched: 11. In DNA form, the CDR3 reads TGTGCCAGTACCACTCCGGGACAGGGAGGACAGCCCCAGCATTTT. This gives the protein CASTTPGQGGQPQHF. Full variable domain (remainder filled in from reference TRBV19 and TRBJ1-5): DGGITQSPKYLFRKEGQNVTLSCEQNLNHDAMYWYRQDPGQGLRLIYYSQIVNDFQKGDIAEGYSVSREKKESFPLTVTSAQKNPTAFYLCASTTPGQGGQPQHFGDGTRLSIL.

J is TRBJ1-4 and V is TRBV2; 7 bases agree with TRBD1. The germline CDR1 and CDR2 sequences are SNHLY and FYNNEI. Trimming took 8 bases from V and 4 from J; bases not matched to a gene: 4. The CDR3 runs 13 residues. The chain's CDR3 is CASLGQYNEKLFF. Written as DNA, the CDR3 is TGTGCCAGCCTGGGACAGTATAATGAAAAACTGTTTTTT.

The chain employs TRBV7-8 and TRBJ2-5; tentative D call: TRBD2 (6 bases). V gave up 1 base and J gave up 7 bases, with 13 bases separating them. CDR3 length: 14 residues. Looked up from germline, CDR1 is SGHVS and CDR2 is FQNEAQ. The CDR3 DNA reads as TGTGCCAGCAGCTTAGGTTTACTAGCCGGGACCCAGTACTTC. Translated: CASSLGLLAGTQYF.

This sequence joins TRBV7-8 and TRBJ2-2; 12 bases are shared with TRBD2. From germline, CDR1 is SGHVS and CDR2 FQNEAQ. The length of the CDR3 is 17 residues. Trimming took 2 bases from V and 6 from J; bases not matched to a gene: 7. The CDR3 is CASSLWLAGGPSGELFF. CDR3 nucleotides: TGTGCCAGCAGCTTATGGCTAGCGGGAGGGCCCTCCGGGGAGCTGTTTTTT.

The gene calls are TRBV7-3 and TRBJ1-1; weak D call: TRBD1 (6 bases). CDR3 length: 14 residues. Trimming shortened V by 5 bases and J by 3 bases, and 13 bases separated the two germline ends. Looked up from germline, CDR1 is SGHTA and CDR2 is FQGTGA. The CDR3 sequence is CASSPGGGYTEAFF. The CDR3 DNA sequence: TGTGCCAGCAGCCCAGGCGGGGGCTACACTGAAGCTTTCTTT.

The CDR3 loop reads CASSGTGQHWGAFF. The CDR3 region has the DNA TGTGCCAGTAGCGGGACAGGTCAGCACTGGGGAGCTTTCTTT. This chain uses TRBV19 with TRBJ1-1, with 8 bases aligning to TRBD1. The CDR3 loop spans 14 amino acids. Trimming removed 6 bases from V and 10 bases from J; junction bases left unmatched: 13. Germline V gene sequence: CDR1 LNHDA, CDR2 SQIVND (reference sequence).